This T cell receptor (beta chain) derives from a study of post-analysis software for immune sequencing data. General study points: In patients, TRBV5-6, TRBV5-1 and TRBV20-1 belonged to roughly 5 TRBV segments found more frequently than in controls.

The TCR beta cDNA libraries carried unique molecular identifiers. TCRdb re-analysed the PCR reads in MiXCR, keeping a single row per CDR3 protein. There are roughly 800,000 distinct CDR3 sequences in the sample; approximately 44% occur only once, and roughly 4.9% lies in the top ten. Looked up from germline, CDR1 is SGHKS and CDR2 is YYEKEE (reference sequence). V shed 0 bases, J shed 2 bases, and the junction held 8 bases outside the gene matches. CDR3 length equals 17 residues. As concerns this clonotype: Its antigen is not known.

J is TRBJ2-5 and V is TRBV5-5, with 9 bases aligning to TRBD1. The clonotype comes from a girl under 18 with multiple sclerosis. The sample comprised blood. The CDR3 nucleotides read TGTGCCAGCAGCTTGGACTACAGGGGGCCGAAACAAGAGACCCAGTACTTC. Translated: CASSLDYRGPKQETQYF.